This record concerns one TCR beta chain sequence. The data are from a study of blood T cell repertoires in COVID-19. Background on the study: PBMCs, B-cell-depleted T cells, or T cells were the source of the cDNA or gDNA that made up the material.

The CDR3 totals 15 residues. J gave up 5 bases and V 5 bases, and 8 bases lay outside the gene matches. Looked up from germline, CDR1 is SGHTA and CDR2 is FQGNSA. Using immunoSEQ multiplex PCR, the repertoire was profiled, and TCRdb retains in-frame clones only, with some absent. The table lists 45,000 to 70,000 clones, 82% of them singletons. Sequenced sample: peripheral blood. This clonotype was sampled from a woman aged 60 to 75 with acute or convalescent COVID-19. The chain is built from TRBV7-2 and TRBJ2-1, with 8 bases that match TRBD2. The CDR3 DNA reads as TGTGCCAGCAGCCCCCAAGCGGGGGTCCACAATGAGCAGTTCTTC. It translates to CASSPQAGVHNEQFF.